The 18 T cell receptor beta chains below come from one sample, sequenced in a study. TCRdb reanalysed the 5' RACE reads using MiXCR and keeps one entry per CDR3 protein. This sample carries about 50,000 distinct CDR3 sequences, roughly 17% of them seen once, and the ten largest clones take under 3%. The sequencing sample was made of naive CD4+ T cells sorted from blood. Subset defined: naive CD4+ T cells, CD4+CD45RA+CD25-. The origin of the receptors is a female donor with breast cancer.

This clonotype was picked up many times. The J gene is TRBJ2-7, the V gene TRBV4-3; a possible D gene is TRBD2 (5 bases). Trimming removed 0 bases from V and 6 bases from J, with 12 bases in between. Germline values: CDR1 LGHNA, CDR2 YSLEER. The CDR3 is 14 residues long. The CDR3 sequence is CASSQEWRIGEQYF. The DNA for the CDR3 is TGCGCCAGCAGCCAAGAGTGGAGGATTGGCGAGCAGTACTTC.

This clonotype has more than one count but fewer than ten. The V call is TRBV5-1, the J call TRBJ1-1, with D perhaps matching TRBD1 (6 bases). The CDR3 extends over 16 amino acids. Germline lookup yields CDR1 SGHRS and CDR2 YFSETQ. V was cut by 0 bases and J by 3 bases, with 15 bases left in between. The CDR3 region has the DNA TGCGCCAGCAGCTTGGAAGGGGGTTTGGGTGACACTGAAGCTTTCTTT. Translated, it gives CASSLEGGLGDTEAFF. Full variable domain (remainder filled in from reference TRBV5-1 and TRBJ1-1): KAGVTQTPRYLIKTRGQQVTLSCSPISGHRSVSWYQQTPGQGLQFLFEYFSETQRNKGNFPGRFSGRQFSNSRSEMNVSTLELGDSALYLCASSLEGGLGDTEAFFGQGTRLTVV.

This clonotype has only a few counts. This sequence joins TRBV7-2 and TRBJ2-7; TRBD2 matches at 14 bases. The junction had 9 bases not matched to a gene; V was cut back by 3 bases and J by 2 bases. The length of the CDR3 is 18 residues. Germline V gene sequence: CDR1 SGHTA, CDR2 FQGNSA. CDR3 bases: TGTGCCAGCAGCTTGAGACTAGCGGGAGGGCCTTACGCCTACGAGCAGTACTTC. Translating gives CASSLRLAGGPYAYEQYF.

This clonotype appeared a few times. This chain uses TRBV11-2 with TRBJ2-2, with D tentatively TRBD1 (5 bases). Germline values: CDR1 SGHAT, CDR2 FQNNGV. Trimming cost V 5 bases and J 0 bases, with 13 bases left between them. This CDR3 comprises 16 residues. Written as DNA, the CDR3 is TGTGCCAGCAGCCCCCAGGGCCCTGCGAACACCGGGGAGCTGTTTTTT. Its translation: CASSPQGPANTGELFF.

This clonotype appeared a few times. This chain connects TRBV11-3 to TRBJ1-1, with TRBD1 matching 8 bases. Trimming cost V 5 bases and J 6 bases; bases outside gene matches: 8. Germline V gene data show CDR1 as SGHNT and CDR2 as YENEEA. The CDR3 contains 14 residues. This chain's CDR3 is CASSPGQGPAEAFF. CDR3 DNA sequence: TGTGCCAGCAGCCCTGGACAGGGTCCCGCTGAAGCTTTCTTT.

This clonotype showed up many times. This rearrangement joins TRBV20-1 to TRBJ1-3, with no clear D. The germline V gene encodes CDR1 DFQATT and CDR2 SNEGSKA (reference sequence). The CDR3 sequence is 12 residues long. V lost 0 bases to trimming and J lost 4 bases, with 4 bases between them. This CDR3 is CSAREHGNTIYF. The CDR3 bases are TGCAGTGCTAGAGAACACGGAAACACCATATATTTT.

This clonotype has a handful of counts. The chain is built from TRBV6-6 and TRBJ1-5; D not certain. V lost 8 bases and J lost 7, with 15 bases in between. The CDR3 totals 13 residues. The germline CDR1 and CDR2 sequences are MNHNY and SVGAGI (reference sequence). The CDR3 sequence: CASARGSGQPQHF. For the CDR3, the DNA is TGTGCCAGCGCCCGGGGATCGGGCCAGCCCCAGCATTTT.

This clonotype has just a few counts. This chain joins TRBV5-1 and TRBJ2-7; 8 nucleotides line up with TRBD2. This CDR3 has 13 residues. J lost 8 bases, V lost 1 base, and 5 bases had no gene match. Germline values: CDR1 SGHRS, CDR2 YFSETQ. The CDR3 DNA reads as TGCGCCAGCAGCTTGTATGGTAGCGGGAAGCAGTACTTC. Encoded protein: CASSLYGSGKQYF.

There are a few counts of this clonotype. The chain combines TRBV5-1 with TRBJ2-1; 12 positions match TRBD1. J gave up 10 bases and V 3 bases, and 5 bases lay outside the gene matches. Looked up from germline, CDR1 is SGHRS and CDR2 is YFSETQ. The CDR3 totals 14 residues. Written as DNA, the CDR3 is TGCGCCAGCAGCTGGGGACAGGGGGCGAAGGAGCAGTTCTTC. Its protein is CASSWGQGAKEQFF.

This clonotype occurred a few times. The J gene is TRBJ2-5, the V gene TRBV5-1; 8 bases align to TRBD2. The junction had 3 bases not matched to a gene; V was cut back by 3 bases and J by 2 bases. CDR1 and CDR2 (germline): SGHRS, YFSETQ. The CDR3 totals 14 residues. This CDR3 is CASSSGGGQETQYF. Here the CDR3 DNA reads TGCGCCAGCAGCTCCGGGGGGGGGCAAGAGACCCAGTACTTC.

V and J are TRBV7-2 and TRBJ2-7; 7 bases map to TRBD1. CDR1 is SGHTA, CDR2 FQGNSA, per germline. The CDR3 loop spans 16 amino acids. V dropped 1 base and J dropped 0; count of bases not matched to a gene: 6. CDR3 in amino acids: CASSLGGGYSSYEQYF. Here the CDR3 DNA reads TGTGCCAGCAGCTTAGGAGGGGGCTATAGCTCCTACGAGCAGTACTTC. Full variable domain (rest looked up from reference TRBV7-2 and TRBJ2-7): GAGVSQSPSNKVTEKGKDVELRCDPISGHTALYWYRQSLGQGLEFLIYFQGNSAPDKSGLPSDRFSAERTGGSVSTLTIQRTQQEDSAVYLCASSLGGGYSSYEQYFGPGTRLTVT.

A few counts support this clonotype. The gene calls are TRBV5-1 and TRBJ2-1; a possible D gene is TRBD2 (6 bases). Germline CDR1 SGHRS, CDR2 YFSETQ. Trimming pared 4 bases from V and 1 base from J, leaving 9 bases between. CDR3 length equals 14 residues. The CDR3 region has the DNA TGCGCCAGCAGCGCGGGGAGTTCCTACAATGAGCAGTTCTTC. It is translated as CASSAGSSYNEQFF.

This clonotype was detected a few times. The chain has TRBV28 and TRBJ2-1; TRBD2 matches at 13 bases. J lost 2 bases, V lost 5 bases, and 3 bases had no gene match. Germline values: CDR1 MDHEN, CDR2 SYDVKM. The CDR3 runs to 16 residues. The CDR3 DNA sequence: TGTGCCAGCAGTGGACTAGCGGGAGAGACCTACAATGAGCAGTTCTTC. This sequence encodes CASSGLAGETYNEQFF.

This clonotype has a count of ten or more. The rearrangement joins TRBV5-1 to TRBJ2-5, with D uncertain. In germline, CDR1 is SGHRS, CDR2 YFSETQ. The V end was cut by 0 bases, the J end by 5 bases, with 8 bases between. CDR3 length: 13 amino acids. CDR3 sequence: CASSLESSETQYF. Here the CDR3 DNA reads TGCGCCAGCAGCTTGGAGAGTTCGGAGACCCAGTACTTC.

With regard to this clonotype: A read error may be the cause here, since a much bigger clone is one base away. The gene calls are TRBV7-7 and TRBJ1-5; possible D gene TRBD1, 5 bases. The ends were cut back, 5 bases at V and 7 bases at J, with 12 bases in the middle. Germline V gene sequence: CDR1 SSHAT, CDR2 FNYEAQ (reference sequence). The CDR3 totals 13 residues. The CDR3 DNA sequence: TGTGCCAGCAGCCCGGGACTTCGGCAGCCCCAGCATTTT. This translates into CASSPGLRQPQHF.

This clonotype was seen a handful of times. The rearrangement uses TRBV29-1 and TRBJ1-5; 8 bases are shared with TRBD1. The CDR3 runs to 16 residues. Germline values: CDR1 SQVTM, CDR2 ANQGSEA. V gave up 7 bases and J gave up 2 bases; unmatched junction bases: 13. The CDR3 protein is CSASSGQVGGNQPQHF. CDR3 DNA sequence: TGCAGCGCCAGCTCGGGACAGGTCGGCGGCAATCAGCCCCAGCATTTT.

About this clonotype: This may be a read error, as it is one base from a much larger clone. V and J are TRBV5-1 and TRBJ1-2; 8 bases match TRBD1. This CDR3 contains 13 residues. With V trimmed by 4 bases and J by 10 bases, 9 bases remained unmatched. The germline gives CDR1 SGHRS, CDR2 YFSETQ. CDR3 protein: CASSHGQGRVYTF. CDR3 nucleotide sequence: TGCGCCAGCAGCCACGGACAGGGAAGAGTCTACACCTTC.

On this clonotype itself: This may be a read error, as it is one base from a much larger clone. This chain's CDR3 is CASNRPGQSNSPLHF. As DNA, the CDR3 is TGTGCCAGCAACCGACCGGGACAGTCTAATTCACCCCTCCACTTT. The chain recombines TRBV6-5 with TRBJ1-6, with 7 bases that match TRBD1. The CDR3 consists of 15 residues. J was trimmed by 6 bases and V by 7 bases; bases with no gene match: 9. From germline, CDR1 is MNHEY and CDR2 SVGAGI.